These 7 T cell receptor beta chains came from one sample sequenced in a study of T cells in women clearing cervical HPV infection (dated by TCRdb to the late 2010s). The library was obtained by the immunoSEQ multiplex PCR assay. TCRdb holds this immuneACCESS table with in-frame rearrangements only. Some clones are missing; in checked studies, unresolved V genes explain under half, and the rest has no known cause. Per the sample table, the count is just over 20,000 clones. The top ten hold about 5.3% of the sample. The sample taken for sequencing was blood buffy coat. The origin of the receptors is a woman between 18 and 69 years old with a cervical HPV16 infection that either progressed to CIN3+ or cleared (not recorded which).

A remark on this clone: The read ends 3 residues before the CDR3 terminus; that terminus is restored from the germline J gene. This rearrangement joins TRBV14 to TRBJ1-6; 7 bases map to TRBD1. The CDR3 consists of 15 residues. The J segment lost 7 bases and the V segment lost 6 bases, leaving 9 bases of the junction unmatched. Germline CDR1 SGHDN, CDR2 FVKESK. The sequenced part of the CDR3 DNA is TGTGCCAGCAGTCCTTCGACAGGGAGAAATTCACCC. This gives the protein CASSPSTGRNSP. The whole CDR3 region reads CASSPSTGRNSPLHF.

With regard to this clone: The CDR3 goes on 3 residues after the read ends, and that part is filled in from the germline J gene. This chain connects TRBV7-2 to TRBJ2-3; 7 bases align to TRBD2. V was clipped by 6 bases and J by 2 bases; unmatched bases: 8. The CDR3 runs to 15 residues. Germline lookup yields CDR1 SGHTA and CDR2 FQGNSA. The CDR3 loop reads CASSWGGPTTDTQYF. Partial CDR3 DNA: TGTGCCAGCAGTTGGGGGGGACCCACCACAGATACG.

In regard to this clone: The read terminates 3 residues ahead of where the CDR3 ends, so the germline J gene completes it. The chain is built from TRBV19 and TRBJ1-5, with 10 bases lining up with TRBD1. With 5 bases clipped from V and 6 bases from J, the junction kept 7 bases outside the gene matches. Germline lookup yields CDR1 LNHDA and CDR2 SQIVND (reference sequence). This CDR3 region has 15 residues. CDR3 loop: CASSSTGGAGQPQHF. CDR3 DNA, as far as it was read: TGTGCCAGTAGTTCGACAGGGGGCGCGGGTCAGCCC. The variable domain in full, completed from reference TRBV19 and TRBJ1-5, reads DGGITQSPKYLFRKEGQNVTLSCEQNLNHDAMYWYRQDPGQGLRLIYYSQIVNDFQKGDIAEGYSVSREKKESFPLTVTSAQKNPTAFYLCASSSTGGAGQPQHFGDGTRLSIL.

Turning to this clone: The CDR3 end lies 3 residues beyond the end of the read and is filled in from the germline J gene. This chain joins TRBV7-9 and TRBJ1-1; no clear D gene. The CDR3 extends over 13 amino acids. Trimming removed 2 bases at V and 4 bases at J, with 8 bases between. The germline CDR1 and CDR2 sequences are SEHNR and FQNEAQ (reference sequence). CDR3 region: CASSLSDITEAFF. The part of the CDR3 DNA that was read is TGTGCCAGCAGCTTATCTGACATCACTGAA.

Details on this clone: Sequencing ends 3 residues short of the CDR3 end; the germline J gene provides the rest. V is TRBV6-2 or TRBV6-3 and J is TRBJ1-5; no clear D gene. CDR3 length: 17 amino acids. The V gene's germline CDR1 is MNHEY and CDR2 SVGEGT. V lost 0 bases to trimming and J lost 2 bases, with 14 bases between them. Partial CDR3 DNA: TGTGCCAGCAGTTACTCGGCCCGAGCGCATGGCAATCAGCCC. Protein: CASSYSARAHGNQP. The whole CDR3 sequence is CASSYSARAHGNQPQHF.

Comments on this clone: The CDR3 is cut off 3 residues early in the read; its end comes from the germline J gene. J is TRBJ1-4 and V is TRBV5-1, with TRBD1 matching 10 bases. Per germline, CDR1 SGHRS and CDR2 YFSETQ. The CDR3 loop spans 16 amino acids. Here the CDR3 reads CASSLAGQGGQSPLFF. The covered CDR3 bases are TGCGCCAGCAGCTTGGCCGGACAGGGGGGGCAATCACCA.

A remark on this clone: The missing CDR3 end, 3 residues past where the read stops, is filled in from the germline J gene. The chain is built from TRBV6-1 and TRBJ2-7, with D perhaps TRBD1 (5 bases). CDR3 size: 13 residues. CDR1 and CDR2 from the germline V gene are MNHNS and SASEGT. V dropped 4 bases and J dropped 2 bases, with 9 bases sitting between them. The chain's CDR3 is CASSGGHPYEQYF. The CDR3 DNA, read in part, is TGTGCCAGCAGTGGAGGACATCCCTACGAG.